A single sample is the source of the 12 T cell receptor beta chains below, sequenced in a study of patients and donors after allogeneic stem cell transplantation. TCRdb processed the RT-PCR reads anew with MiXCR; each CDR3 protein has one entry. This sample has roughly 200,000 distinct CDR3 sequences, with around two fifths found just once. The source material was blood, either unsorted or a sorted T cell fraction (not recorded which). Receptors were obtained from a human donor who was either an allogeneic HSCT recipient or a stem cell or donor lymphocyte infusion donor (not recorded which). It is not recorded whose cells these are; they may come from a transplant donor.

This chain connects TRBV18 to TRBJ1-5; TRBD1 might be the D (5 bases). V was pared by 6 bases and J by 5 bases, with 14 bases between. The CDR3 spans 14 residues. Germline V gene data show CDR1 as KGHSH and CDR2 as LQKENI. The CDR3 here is CASSHRDVDQPQHF. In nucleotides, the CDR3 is TGTGCCAGCTCCCACCGGGACGTCGATCAGCCCCAGCATTTT.

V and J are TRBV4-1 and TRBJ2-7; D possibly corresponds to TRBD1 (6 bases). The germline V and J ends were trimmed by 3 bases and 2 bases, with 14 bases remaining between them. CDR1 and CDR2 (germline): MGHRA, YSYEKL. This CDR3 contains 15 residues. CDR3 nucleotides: TGCGCCAGCAGCCACGGGCAGGGGCGAGCCTACGAGCAGTACTTC. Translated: CASSHGQGRAYEQYF.

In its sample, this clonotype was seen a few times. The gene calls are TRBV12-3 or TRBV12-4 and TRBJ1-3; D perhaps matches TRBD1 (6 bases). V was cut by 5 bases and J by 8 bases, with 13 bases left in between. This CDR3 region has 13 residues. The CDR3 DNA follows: TGTGCCAGCAGTGGACAGCCGGGATACACCATATATTTT. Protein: CASSGQPGYTIYF.

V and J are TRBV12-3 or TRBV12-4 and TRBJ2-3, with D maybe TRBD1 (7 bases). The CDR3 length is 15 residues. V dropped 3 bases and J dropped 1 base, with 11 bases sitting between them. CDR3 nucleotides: TGTGCCAGCAGTTTGGGGGGACAGCGCACAGATACGCAGTATTTT. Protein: CASSLGGQRTDTQYF.

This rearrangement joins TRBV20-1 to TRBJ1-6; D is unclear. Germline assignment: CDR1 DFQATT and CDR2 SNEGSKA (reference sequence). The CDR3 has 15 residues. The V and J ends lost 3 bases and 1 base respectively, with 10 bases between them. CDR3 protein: CSASKDTSYNSPLHF. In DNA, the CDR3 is TGCAGTGCTAGTAAGGATACATCCTATAATTCACCCCTCCACTTT.

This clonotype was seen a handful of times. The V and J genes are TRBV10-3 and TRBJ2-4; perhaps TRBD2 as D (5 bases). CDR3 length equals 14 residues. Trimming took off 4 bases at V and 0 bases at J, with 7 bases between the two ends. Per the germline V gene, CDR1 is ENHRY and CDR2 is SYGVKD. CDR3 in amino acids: CAISGGLAKNIQYF. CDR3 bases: TGTGCCATCAGTGGTGGACTAGCCAAAAACATTCAGTACTTC.

CDR3 protein: CASSSLSNEQFF. The CDR3 nucleotides read TGTGCCAGCAGCTCACTCTCGAATGAGCAGTTCTTC. J is TRBJ2-1 and V is TRBV7-9; D gene unclear. The germline gives CDR1 SEHNR, CDR2 FQNEAQ (reference sequence). The V end lost 4 bases, the J end lost 7 bases, and 8 bases lay between the germline ends. The CDR3 is 12 amino acids. Variable domain in full (rest from reference TRBV7-9 and TRBJ2-1): DTGVSQNPRHKITKRGQNVTFRCDPISEHNRLYWYRQTLGQGPEFLTYFQNEAQLEKSRLLSDRFSAERPKGSFSTLEIQRTEQGDSAMYLCASSSLSNEQFFGPGTRLTVL.

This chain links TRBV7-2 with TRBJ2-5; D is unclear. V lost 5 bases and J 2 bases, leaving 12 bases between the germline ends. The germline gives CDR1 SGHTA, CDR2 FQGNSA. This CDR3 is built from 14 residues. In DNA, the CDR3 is TGTGCCAGCAGCCTTCGTGGGCCTCAAGAGACCCAGTACTTC. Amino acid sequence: CASSLRGPQETQYF.

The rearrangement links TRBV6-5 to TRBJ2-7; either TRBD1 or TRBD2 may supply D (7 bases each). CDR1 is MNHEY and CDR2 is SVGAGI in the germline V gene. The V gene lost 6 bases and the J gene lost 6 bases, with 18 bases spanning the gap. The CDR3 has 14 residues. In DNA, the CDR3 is TGTGCCAGCAGCAGGGACAGAGGGGAGGGCGAGCAGTACTTC. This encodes CASSRDRGEGEQYF.

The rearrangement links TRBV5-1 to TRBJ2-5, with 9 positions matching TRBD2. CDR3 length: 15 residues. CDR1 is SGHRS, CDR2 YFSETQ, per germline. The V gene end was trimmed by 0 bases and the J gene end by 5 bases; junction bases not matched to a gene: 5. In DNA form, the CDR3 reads TGCGCCAGCAGCTTGGGGCTAGCGGGGCGGGAGACCCAGTACTTC. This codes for CASSLGLAGRETQYF. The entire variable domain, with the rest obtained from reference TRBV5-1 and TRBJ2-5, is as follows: KAGVTQTPRYLIKTRGQQVTLSCSPISGHRSVSWYQQTPGQGLQFLFEYFSETQRNKGNFPGRFSGRQFSNSRSEMNVSTLELGDSALYLCASSLGLAGRETQYFGPGTRLLVL.

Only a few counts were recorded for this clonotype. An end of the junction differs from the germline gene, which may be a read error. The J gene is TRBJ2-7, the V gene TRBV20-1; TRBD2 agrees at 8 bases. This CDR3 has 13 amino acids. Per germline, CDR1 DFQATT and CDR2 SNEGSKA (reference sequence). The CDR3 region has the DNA TGCAGTCCTAGGCCAGCGGGGGCTTACGAGCAGTACTTC. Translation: CSPRPAGAYEQYF.

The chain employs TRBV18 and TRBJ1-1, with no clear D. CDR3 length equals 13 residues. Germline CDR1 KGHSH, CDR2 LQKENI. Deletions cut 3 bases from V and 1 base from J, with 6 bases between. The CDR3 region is CASSPLPNTEAFF. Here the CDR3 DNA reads TGTGCCAGCTCACCCCTTCCGAACACTGAAGCTTTCTTT.